Below, one T cell receptor (beta chain) is given with its context. This clone was recorded only once. No cognate antigen has been identified for it. No base-level quality is on record; no much larger clone is a single base apart. The data originate from a study of shared clonotypes between healthy human individuals (dated by TCRdb to about 2020). Some background on the complete study: Two women and a few men aged 18 to 49 years were included in the cohort. Each donor's leukapheresis produced roughly between roughly 0.94 and 9.5 billion PBMCs. Libraries were prepared and TCR repertoires were sequenced by different laboratories using diverse techniques, in order to increase sequencing depth and limit assay-specific biases. To estimate repertoire size and how much clonotype sharing occurs between individuals, the study deeply sequenced the blood TCR repertoires of about five healthy adults. For each donor, CD4 naive and CD4 memory were each run on three plates, CD8 naive on two plates, and CD8 memory on one plate. Study-wide findings and limitations: The small number of donors limited the genetic and exposure-history diversity represented. Naive subsets generally had larger estimated clonotype richness than memory subsets did. Sampling was restricted to blood, and TCR repertoires in tissues likely differ from the TCR repertoires found in blood. Even with the large sequencing depth, rarefaction of the sorted-subset datasets indicated that sequencing was incomplete. Sharing across several donors was observed for around 5% of naive CD4, about 3.2% of naive CD8, about 2.3% of memory CD4, and around 0.4% of memory CD8 clonotypes. Pairwise subsampling indicated that sequencing depth was expected to affect the degree of clonotype sharing among donors. Compared with non-shared clonotypes, clonotypes shared by all four sorted-subset donors had higher generation probabilities.

In the germline V gene (reference sequence), CDR1 corresponds to WNHNN and CDR2 to SYGVQD. Counted from cysteine to phenylalanine, this CDR3 has 14 amino acids. Only the CDR3 part of the read is kept: 42 bases, read in frame from the first base. V gives up 4 bases and J gives up 4 bases, and the segment between their germline ends measures 11 bases. The donors were healthy, HIV-negative adults who had no recently reported acute infections or vaccinations. Every donor was a Caucasian adult living in Nashville, Tennessee, USA. CD4+ T cells were enriched by magnetic negative selection, after which naive cells were positively selected on CD45RA and the negative fraction was taken as the memory subset. Blood was collected by leukapheresis, and PBMCs were isolated by Ficoll-Histopaque density gradient centrifugation and then cryopreserved in liquid nitrogen vapor phase. Analytical flow cytometry was used to check the purity and quantity of every magnetically sorted T cell population. Genomic DNA was isolated from each sorted fraction and quantified by UV absorbance on a Nanodrop 2000c.

TCR CDR3 regions were amplified from genomic DNA by multiplex PCR using the deep immunoSEQ assay. Genomic DNA extracted from each cell subset was distributed evenly over all wells of several immunoSEQ 96-well plates, and each plate served as one replicate. For sorted subsets, about 200 ng genomic DNA, equal to 25,000 to 35,000 T cell genomes, was loaded into each replicate PCR. The purified libraries were quantified using a Qubit 3.0 fluorometer, sized with a Bioanalyzer 2100, and then quantified again using the KAPA Library Quantification kit. Every immunoSEQ 96-well plate was sequenced on a separate single-read 150-cycle Illumina NextSeq 550 flow cell. In the authors' own workflow: The immunoSEQ output contained only junctional sequences without quality scores, so filtering could not match that applied to full-length reads. To assign V/J genes and CDR3, sequences were annotated against IMGT germline references using PyIR, a Python wrapper for IgBLAST v1.9. Reads with weak V/J assignments (E-value above 1e-6), missing CDR3, stop codons, out-of-frame junctions, or ambiguous translated residues were removed. V3J clonotypes were defined by identical inferred V gene, J gene, and CDR3 amino acid sequence. Percentage overlap between repertoires was calculated by dividing the number of shared unique clonotypes by the size of the smaller repertoire. Repertoire richness was assessed with RTK rarefaction, the Chao1 estimator, and Recon v2.1 estimates of unobserved clonotypes. Generation probabilities for all TCRbeta clonotypes obtained by the gDNA method from a handful of donors were computed using OLGA. TCRdb limited this immuneACCESS table to in-frame rearrangements with V and J called. A share of clones is missing; checked studies link under half to unresolved V genes, and the rest is unexplained. The D gene and trimming were derived from the DNA, and the V and J assignments and clone size from that table. Recorded for this sample are roughly 2 million clones; under 97% of them occurred a single time. The ten largest make up approximately 0.13% of the sample.

The chain was built from TRBV10-1 and TRBJ2-1; tentative D gene TRBD1, with 5 bases matching. This receptor was taken from a man younger than 35 in good health. Sequenced material: naive CD4+ T cells sorted from blood. The intended sense of this specimen's cell subset or site label: CD45RA+ positively selected. The DNA sequence follows: TGCGCCAGCAGTGCGGGCAGGGCTTACAATGAGCAGTTCTTC. It translates as CASSAGRAYNEQFF.